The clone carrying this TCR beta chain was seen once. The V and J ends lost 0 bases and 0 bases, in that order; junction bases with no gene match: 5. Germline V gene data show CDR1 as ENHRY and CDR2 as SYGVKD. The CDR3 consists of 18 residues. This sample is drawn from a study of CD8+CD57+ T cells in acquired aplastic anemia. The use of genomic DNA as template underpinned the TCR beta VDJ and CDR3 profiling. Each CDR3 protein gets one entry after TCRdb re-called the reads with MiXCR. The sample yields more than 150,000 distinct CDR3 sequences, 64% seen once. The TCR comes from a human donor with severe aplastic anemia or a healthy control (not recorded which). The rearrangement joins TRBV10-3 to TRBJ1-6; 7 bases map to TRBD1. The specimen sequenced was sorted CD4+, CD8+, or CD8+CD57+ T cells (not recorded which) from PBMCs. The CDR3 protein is CAISESTGLSSYNSPLHF. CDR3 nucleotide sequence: TGTGCCATCAGTGAGTCGACAGGGCTGAGCTCCTATAATTCACCCCTCCACTTT.